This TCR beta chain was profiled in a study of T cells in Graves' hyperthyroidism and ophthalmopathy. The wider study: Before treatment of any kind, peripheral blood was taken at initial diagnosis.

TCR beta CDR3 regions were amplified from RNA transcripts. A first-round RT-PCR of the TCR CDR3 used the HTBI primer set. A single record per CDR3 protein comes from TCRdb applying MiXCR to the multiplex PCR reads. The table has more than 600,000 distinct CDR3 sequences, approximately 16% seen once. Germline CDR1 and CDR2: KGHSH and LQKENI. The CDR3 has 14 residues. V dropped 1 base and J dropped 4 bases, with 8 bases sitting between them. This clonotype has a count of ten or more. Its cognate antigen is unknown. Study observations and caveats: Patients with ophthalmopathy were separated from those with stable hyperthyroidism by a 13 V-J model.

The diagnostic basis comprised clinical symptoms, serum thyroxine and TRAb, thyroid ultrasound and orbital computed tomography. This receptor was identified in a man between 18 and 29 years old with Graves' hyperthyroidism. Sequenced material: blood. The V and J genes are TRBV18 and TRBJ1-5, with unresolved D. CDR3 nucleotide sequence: TGTGCCAGCTCACCACTCGGGGATAATCAGCCCCAGCATTTT. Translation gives CASSPLGDNQPQHF.